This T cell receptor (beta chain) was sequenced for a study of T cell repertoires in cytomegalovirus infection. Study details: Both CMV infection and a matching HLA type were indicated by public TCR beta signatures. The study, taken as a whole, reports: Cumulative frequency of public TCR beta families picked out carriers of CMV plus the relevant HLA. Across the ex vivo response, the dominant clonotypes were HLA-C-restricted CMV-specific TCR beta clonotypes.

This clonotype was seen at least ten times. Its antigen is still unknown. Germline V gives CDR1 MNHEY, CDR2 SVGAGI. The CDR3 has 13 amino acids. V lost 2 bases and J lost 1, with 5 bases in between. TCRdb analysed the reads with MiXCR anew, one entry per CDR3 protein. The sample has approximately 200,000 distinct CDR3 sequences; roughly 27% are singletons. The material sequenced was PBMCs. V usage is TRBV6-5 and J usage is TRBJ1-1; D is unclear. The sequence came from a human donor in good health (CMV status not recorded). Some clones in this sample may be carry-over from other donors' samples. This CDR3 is CASSYRGNTEAFF. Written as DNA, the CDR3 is TGTGCCAGCAGTTACCGAGGGAACACTGAAGCTTTCTTT.